This T cell receptor (beta chain) was sequenced for a study of blood T cell repertoires in COVID-19. At the level of the study: COVID-19 samples from acute and convalescent phases originated in the United States, Italy and Spain.

The V gene lost 5 bases and the J gene lost 0 bases, with 7 bases spanning the gap. The length of the CDR3 is 13 residues. In germline, CDR1 is SGHTA, CDR2 FQGTGA. Participant age was about 18 to 89 years, and participants resided in roughly 24 US areas. Repertoires were generated with immunoSEQ multiplex PCR, while TCRdb's copy carries only in-frame clones and drops some. The table includes around 390,000 clones, more than 75% detected once. A few counts support this clone. The chain has TRBV7-3 and TRBJ2-5; D remains ambiguous. The source is a woman in her 50s who had recovered from COVID-19. Sequenced input: PBMCs or T cells enriched from blood (not recorded which). The CDR3 DNA reads TGTGCCAGCAGCGCAACAGACCAAGAGACCCAGTACTTC. Translation: CASSATDQETQYF.